The rows below give T cell receptor beta chains drawn from one sample of a study of identical twins. TCRdb passed the 5' RACE reads through MiXCR, listing each CDR3 protein once. The sample carries 550,000 to 700,000 distinct CDR3 sequences, around a tenth recorded once. This sample was also put to use in a study of yellow fever vaccine responses in identical twins.

Source material: PBMCs. All receptors come from a woman aged 18-35 years in good health. Each CDR3 is given with its conserved first and last residue. The D gene is left open where the match is weak. The listing skips clone size in some rows; elsewhere it reads once, few, many or a size class.

clone size	D gene	V gene	J gene	CDR3 protein	CDR3 DNA
many	NA	TRBV7-9	TRBJ2-7	CASSFPPSREQYF	TGTGCCAGCAGCTTCCCACCCTCGAGGGAGCAGTACTTC
many	NA	TRBV12-3/TRBV12-4	TRBJ2-1	CASSLVGNNEQFF	TGTGCCAGCAGTTTAGTGGGGAACAATGAGCAGTTCTTC
NA	NA	TRBV7-2	TRBJ2-1	CASSLEGRPAYNEQFF	TGTGCCAGCAGCTTAGAAGGTAGACCCGCCTACAATGAGCAGTTCTTC
few	NA	TRBV7-9	TRBJ2-3	CASSLLGQGKTDTQYF	TGTGCCAGCAGCTTGCTCGGTCAGGGTAAAACAGATACGCAGTATTTT
NA	TRBD1	TRBV11-1	TRBJ2-7	CASSLAEPGQGASYEQYF	TGTGCCAGCAGCTTAGCGGAACCGGGACAGGGGGCATCCTACGAGCAGTACTTC
NA	TRBD1	TRBV20-1	TRBJ2-5	CSASTGGLETQYF	TGCAGTGCCAGTACAGGGGGCCTAGAGACCCAGTACTTC
many	NA	TRBV21-1	TRBJ2-7	CASSKAPFYEQYF	TGTGCCAGCAGCAAAGCTCCCTTCTACGAGCAGTACTTC
NA	NA	TRBV30	TRBJ2-1	CAWSTLNEQFF	TGTGCCTGGAGTACTCTCAATGAGCAGTTCTTC
NA	TRBD1	TRBV29-1	TRBJ2-7	CSVVPLTGNYEQYF	TGCAGCGTTGTGCCCCTGACAGGGAACTACGAGCAGTACTTC
few	NA	TRBV7-7	TRBJ2-1	CASSSPDTSSYNEQFF	TGTGCTAGCAGCTCGCCGGACACGAGCTCCTACAATGAGCAGTTCTTC
many	TRBD1	TRBV7-2	TRBJ1-2	CASSRQGQGPYGYTF	TGTGCCAGCAGCCGACAAGGACAGGGGCCCTATGGCTACACCTTC
few	TRBD1	TRBV11-1	TRBJ2-7	CASSSPNLGDRPPTEQYF	TGTGCCAGCAGCTCCCCCAACCTAGGGGACAGACCCCCTACCGAGCAGTACTTC
NA	TRBD2	TRBV11-1	TRBJ2-2	CASRFSGGPGELFF	TGTGCCAGCAGGTTCAGCGGGGGGCCCGGGGAGCTGTTTTTT
few	TRBD1	TRBV7-2	TRBJ2-7	CASSLWTGPSYEQYF	TGTGCCAGCAGCCTTTGGACAGGGCCCTCCTACGAGCAGTACTTC
NA	TRBD2	TRBV20-1	TRBJ2-7	CSAVRSTGGSYEQYF	TGCAGTGCCGTACGATCTACGGGGGGGTCCTACGAGCAGTACTTC
few	NA	TRBV7-9	TRBJ1-5	CASSAGQQPQHF	TGTGCCAGCAGCGCTGGACAGCAGCCCCAGCATTTT
many	TRBD1	TRBV6-4	TRBJ2-2	CASSHRGGTGELFF	TGTGCCAGCAGTCACAGGGGTGGCACCGGGGAGCTGTTTTTT
few	NA	TRBV19	TRBJ2-5	CASSDSGTWGHQYF	TGTGCCAGTAGTGATTCCGGCACCTGGGGTCACCAGTACTTC
many	NA	TRBV12-3/TRBV12-4	TRBJ1-5	CASSLVNQPQHF	TGTGCCAGCAGTTTAGTCAATCAGCCCCAGCATTTT
many	TRBD1	TRBV5-1	TRBJ2-1	CASSYRQGAKGNEQFF	TGCGCCAGCAGCTATCGACAGGGGGCTAAAGGGAATGAGCAGTTCTTC
once	NA	TRBV28	TRBJ1-2	CASSPNTLRYGYTF	TGTGCCAGCAGTCCGAATACCCTACGATATGGCTACACCTTC
few	NA	TRBV20-1	TRBJ1-5	CSAGRQGNQPQHF	TGCAGTGCAGGCCGACAGGGCAATCAGCCCCAGCATTTT
few	NA	TRBV7-9	TRBJ2-7	CASSLGGGGDFYEQYF	TGTGCCAGCAGCCTAGGGGGCGGAGGGGACTTCTACGAGCAGTACTTC
NA	NA	TRBV12-3/TRBV12-4	TRBJ2-3	CASSALPMDTQYF	TGTGCCAGCAGCGCCCTCCCGATGGATACGCAGTATTTT
many	TRBD2	TRBV4-1	TRBJ2-1	CASSQDRLTSGVSSYNEQFF	TGCGCCAGCAGCCAAGATCGGCTCACTAGCGGAGTTAGCTCCTACAATGAGCAGTTCTTC
NA	NA	TRBV18	TRBJ2-7	CASSRDGGLYEQYF	TGTGCCAGCTCACGTGACGGGGGACTCTACGAGCAGTACTTC
NA	NA	TRBV6-1	TRBJ2-7	CASSEGKRSHEQYF	TGTGCCAGCAGTGAAGGTAAAAGGAGCCACGAGCAGTACTTC
NA	NA	TRBV28	TRBJ2-3	CASRPPGGGPYTDTQYF	TGTGCCAGCAGACCCCCCGGGGGTGGGCCCTACACAGATACGCAGTATTTT
few	TRBD2	TRBV11-2	TRBJ2-3	CASSPIAGEDTQYF	TGTGCCAGCAGCCCGATAGCGGGGGAAGATACGCAGTATTTT
NA	TRBD1	TRBV20-1	TRBJ2-3	CSARRQGSSTDTQYF	TGCAGTGCTAGAAGACAGGGGTCTAGCACAGATACGCAGTATTTT
NA	NA	TRBV11-3	TRBJ2-1	CATSGDNDQFF	TGTGCCACTTCAGGGGACAATGATCAGTTCTTC
many	NA	TRBV20-1	TRBJ2-5	CSARQQWVIETQYF	TGCAGTGCTCGTCAACAGTGGGTTATAGAGACCCAGTACTTC
NA	TRBD1	TRBV15	TRBJ2-4	CATGDRGKNIQYF	TGTGCCACGGGGGACAGGGGAAAAAACATTCAGTACTTC
many	NA	TRBV6-1	TRBJ1-2	CASRLGRNYGYTF	TGTGCCAGCAGGTTGGGACGGAACTATGGCTACACCTTC
few	TRBD2	TRBV20-1	TRBJ2-5	CSARVPSGQETQYF	TGCAGTGCTAGAGTACCTAGCGGCCAAGAGACCCAGTACTTC
few	NA	TRBV7-9	TRBJ1-1	CASSRPGPGTEAFF	TGTGCCAGCAGCCGACCGGGGCCGGGAACTGAAGCTTTCTTT
many	NA	TRBV20-1	TRBJ2-2	CSASSRARDTGELFF	TGCAGTGCTAGCAGCAGGGCCCGGGACACCGGGGAGCTGTTTTTT
NA	NA	TRBV6-2/TRBV6-3	TRBJ2-7	CASSDGTAYEQYF	TGTGCCAGCAGTGACGGGACGGCCTACGAGCAGTACTTC
few	NA	TRBV3-1	TRBJ2-3	CASSQDATGPDTQYF	TGTGCCAGCAGCCAAGATGCCACGGGCCCAGATACGCAGTATTTT
NA	NA	TRBV20-1	TRBJ2-2	CSARVPLITGELFF	TGCAGTGCCCGAGTTCCATTGATCACCGGGGAGCTGTTTTTT
NA	NA	TRBV29-1	TRBJ2-5	CSVEDRNFLGGTQYF	TGCAGCGTTGAAGATCGTAACTTCTTAGGGGGGACCCAGTACTTC
few	NA	TRBV4-1	TRBJ2-7	CASSQAGDYEQYF	TGCGCCAGCAGCCAAGCGGGAGACTACGAGCAGTACTTC
few	TRBD1	TRBV9	TRBJ2-5	CASSEGTGRGETQYF	TGTGCCAGCAGCGAGGGGACAGGGCGGGGAGAGACCCAGTACTTC
many	NA	TRBV6-5	TRBJ1-2	CASRSIFGYTF	TGTGCCAGCAGGAGCATCTTTGGCTACACCTTC
few	NA	TRBV5-1	TRBJ2-1	CASSPGNTNYYNEQFF	TGCGCCAGCAGCCCCGGGAACACGAACTACTACAATGAGCAGTTCTTC
NA	NA	TRBV27	TRBJ1-2	CASSQSTYPYGYTF	TGTGCCAGCTCGCAATCGACGTACCCCTATGGCTACACCTTC
few	NA	TRBV7-2	TRBJ1-4	CASSGLFSGEKLFF	TGTGCCAGCAGCGGGTTATTCTCCGGGGAAAAACTGTTTTTT
few	NA	TRBV7-2	TRBJ2-1	CASSLYAGSSYNEQFF	TGTGCCAGCAGCTTATACGCAGGAAGCTCCTACAATGAGCAGTTCTTC
NA	NA	TRBV7-9	TRBJ2-1	CASSPAGPNEQFF	TGTGCCAGCAGCCCGGCGGGCCCTAATGAGCAGTTCTTC
NA	NA	TRBV7-8	TRBJ2-5	CASSSSPVPGETQYF	TGTGCCAGCAGCTCCTCACCTGTCCCGGGAGAGACCCAGTACTTC
few	NA	TRBV15	TRBJ2-3	CATSREAGKATDTQYF	TGTGCCACCAGCAGAGAGGCCGGGAAAGCCACAGATACGCAGTATTTT
few	NA	TRBV20-1	TRBJ2-3	CSAREGVRAQYF	TGCAGTGCTAGAGAGGGGGTTAGGGCGCAGTATTTT
NA	NA	TRBV29-1	TRBJ2-4	CSVAHRARDIQYF	TGCAGCGTTGCCCACAGGGCTAGGGACATTCAGTACTTC
many	NA	TRBV7-2	TRBJ1-3	CASSLDDFSGNTIYF	TGTGCCAGCAGCTTAGATGACTTCTCTGGAAACACCATATATTTT
many	TRBD2	TRBV7-9	TRBJ2-1	CASRIPSGRNNEQFF	TGTGCCAGCAGGATACCGAGCGGGAGGAACAATGAGCAGTTCTTC
NA	NA	TRBV2	TRBJ1-1	CASSEAGLTEAFF	TGTGCCAGCAGTGAAGCCGGGCTCACTGAAGCTTTCTTT
few	TRBD2	TRBV12-3/TRBV12-4	TRBJ2-2	CASSSWTSDGELFF	TGTGCCAGCAGTTCCTGGACTAGTGACGGGGAGCTGTTTTTT
NA	NA	TRBV15	TRBJ2-1	CATSRAGVGGNEQFF	TGTGCCACCAGCAGAGCGGGAGTTGGGGGCAATGAGCAGTTCTTC
NA	TRBD2	TRBV4-1	TRBJ2-1	CASSQEGSGARSYNEQFF	TGCGCCAGCAGCCAAGAAGGGAGCGGGGCCCGCTCCTACAATGAGCAGTTCTTC